One and the same sample provided the 32 T cell receptor beta chains below, sequenced in a study of CD8 T cells in Susac syndrome. Random hexamers were used to reverse transcribe roughly 0.5 to 1 ug of RNA. TCRdb recomputed calls from the immunoSEQ multiplex PCR reads with MiXCR, one row per CDR3 protein. The sample includes hundreds of thousands of distinct CDR3 sequences, 85% of them seen just once. Source material: CD8+ T cells from PBMCs. These receptors all stem from a human donor with multiple sclerosis.

This clonotype was seen more than once but under ten times. This sequence joins TRBV20-1 and TRBJ1-5; 8 bases map to TRBD1. Germline CDR1 reads DFQATT; CDR2 reads SNEGSKA (reference sequence). The CDR3 contains 14 residues. V gave up 3 bases and J gave up 3 bases; unmatched junction bases: 4. The CDR3 region is CSARHRGNNQPQHF. CDR3 nucleotide sequence: TGCAGTGCTAGGCACAGGGGGAACAATCAGCCCCAGCATTTT.

The V and J genes are TRBV27 and TRBJ1-1; D is undetermined. The CDR3 extends over 14 amino acids. With 0 bases removed from V and 1 base from J, the gap between germline ends came to 6 bases. CDR1 is MNHEY and CDR2 is SMNVEV in the germline V gene (reference sequence). The CDR3 is CASSLSAENTEAFF. The DNA of the CDR3 is TGTGCCAGCAGTTTATCGGCGGAGAACACTGAAGCTTTCTTT.

This chain links TRBV28 with TRBJ2-1, with 12 bases matching TRBD2. This CDR3 is built from 15 residues. V lost 7 bases, J lost 5 bases, and 6 bases stayed unmatched. CDR1 is MDHEN, CDR2 SYDVKM, per germline. This CDR3 is CASKGTSGYHNEQFF. The DNA for the CDR3 is TGTGCCAGCAAGGGGACTAGCGGGTACCACAATGAGCAGTTCTTC.

The gene calls are TRBV6-4 and TRBJ2-7; 12 nucleotides match TRBD2. CDR1 is MRHNA, CDR2 SNTAGT, per germline. This CDR3 comprises 13 residues. DNA of the CDR3: TGTACCCACGAGACTAGCGGGAGCGGCGAGCAGTACTTC. It translates to CTHETSGSGEQYF.

This clonotype appeared a few times. The V and J genes are TRBV29-1 and TRBJ2-3, with 7 positions matching TRBD1. Germline V CDR1 and CDR2: SQVTM, ANQGSEA. The CDR3 extends over 16 amino acids. V was clipped by 1 base and J by 1 base; unmatched bases: 8. In DNA, the CDR3 is TGCAGCGTTGAAGCATCGGGACAGACGGGCACAGATACGCAGTATTTT. Translated: CSVEASGQTGTDTQYF.

The rearrangement links TRBV5-1 to TRBJ1-5; D gene ambiguous. Trimming took off 9 bases at V and 7 bases at J, with 5 bases between the two ends. Per the germline V gene, CDR1 is SGHRS and CDR2 is YFSETQ. The CDR3 length is 9 residues. For the CDR3, the DNA is TGCGCCAACCCCCAGCCCCAGCATTTT. It encodes CANPQPQHF.

The chain couples TRBV6-1 to TRBJ2-1; D unclear. Trimming removed 6 bases at V and 9 bases at J, with 15 bases between. The CDR3 covers 13 residues. Germline values: CDR1 MNHNS, CDR2 SASEGT. CDR3 bases: TGTGCCAGCAGCCCCAGAGGCTGGTTTGAGCAGTTCTTC. Its translation is CASSPRGWFEQFF.

The rearrangement links TRBV7-9 to TRBJ1-1, with a weak D call TRBD1 (6 bases). Deletions cut 8 bases from V and 8 bases from J, with 24 bases between. Germline CDR1 and CDR2: SEHNR and FQNEAQ (reference sequence). This CDR3 has 15 residues. DNA for the CDR3: TGTGCCAGCTTCCGACTGACTGACAGGCCCGGGGAAGCTTTCTTT. This gives the protein CASFRLTDRPGEAFF.

The chain couples TRBV7-9 to TRBJ2-2, with TRBD1 matching 8 bases. CDR3 length: 16 amino acids. The V gene end was trimmed by 5 bases and the J gene end by 3 bases; junction bases not matched to a gene: 8. In germline, CDR1 is SEHNR, CDR2 FQNEAQ (reference sequence). This CDR3 is CASSLSRQGHTGELFF. DNA for the CDR3: TGTGCCAGCAGCCTCTCTCGACAGGGGCACACCGGGGAGCTGTTTTTT.

This clonotype was observed a single time. The DNA for the CDR3 is TGTGCCACCCTAACTGGCTACAATGAGCAGTTCTTC. Protein: CATLTGYNEQFF. The chain combines TRBV10-3 with TRBJ2-1, with unresolved D. Trimming shortened V by 10 bases and J by 3 bases, and 10 bases separated the two germline ends. Germline loops: CDR1 ENHRY, CDR2 SYGVKD. The CDR3 extends over 12 amino acids.

V usage is TRBV12-5 and J usage is TRBJ2-7; no clear D. The CDR3 length is 16 residues. Trimming removed 0 bases from V and 5 bases from J, with 17 bases in between. Germline CDR1 LGHNT, CDR2 FRNRAP. Written as DNA, the CDR3 is TGTGCTAGTGGTTTGGTCCTCGGTACGCCCAGCGACGAGCAGTACTTC. It yields the protein CASGLVLGTPSDEQYF.

The chain is built from TRBV30 and TRBJ1-1; maybe TRBD1 (5 bases). This CDR3 has 15 residues. The ends were cut back, 4 bases at V and 0 bases at J, with 15 bases in the middle. The germline V gene encodes CDR1 GTSNPN and CDR2 SVGIG (reference sequence). The CDR3 DNA follows: TGTGCCTGGAATTCGAATTGGGACTTGAACACTGAAGCTTTCTTT. Its translation: CAWNSNWDLNTEAFF.

The V call is TRBV2, the J call TRBJ2-7; D is perhaps TRBD1 (6 bases). Trimming took 8 bases from V and 2 from J, leaving 16 bases between them. This CDR3 spans 14 amino acids. Germline CDR1 SNHLY, CDR2 FYNNEI. CDR3 loop: CASYSRGDTYEQYF. The CDR3 DNA sequence: TGTGCCAGCTATTCGAGAGGGGACACCTACGAGCAGTACTTC.

The J gene is TRBJ2-3, the V gene TRBV7-9; 7 nucleotides align to TRBD1. CDR1 is SEHNR and CDR2 is FQNEAQ in the germline V gene (reference sequence). CDR3 length: 15 amino acids. V lost 6 bases and J lost 5; bases outside the gene matches: 11. DNA of the CDR3: TGTGCCAGCAGTGATGACAGGGACGTGAGAGATACGCAGTATTTT. It is translated as CASSDDRDVRDTQYF.

V usage is TRBV7-9 and J usage is TRBJ1-4, with no clear D. The germline gives CDR1 SEHNR, CDR2 FQNEAQ (reference sequence). This CDR3 has 14 amino acids. The V gene lost 2 bases and the J gene lost 5 bases, with 9 bases spanning the gap. CDR3 sequence (DNA): TGTGCCAGCAGCTTACTTACTGTGAATGAAAAACTGTTTTTT. It codes for CASSLLTVNEKLFF.

This chain connects TRBV28 to TRBJ2-1; D is ambiguous. Trimming cost V 3 bases and J 0 bases, with 18 bases left between them. This CDR3 has 18 residues. CDR1 and CDR2 from the germline V gene are MDHEN and SYDVKM. CDR3 coding DNA: TGTGCCAGCAGTTTCTACGAACCGGCGCAAGGCTCCTACAATGAGCAGTTCTTC. Protein product: CASSFYEPAQGSYNEQFF.

This clonotype was counted only a few times. The V and J genes are TRBV11-2 and TRBJ2-7; 14 positions agree with TRBD2. Germline V gene lookup returns CDR1 SGHAT and CDR2 FQNNGV. Trimming removed 1 base from V and 2 bases from J; junction bases left unmatched: 1. This CDR3 region has 16 residues. The CDR3, as DNA: TGTGCCAGCAGCTTAGTGACTAGCGGGAGGGCCTACGAGCAGTACTTC. Protein product: CASSLVTSGRAYEQYF.

This chain uses TRBV12-3 or TRBV12-4 with TRBJ1-2, with D unresolved. The CDR3 runs to 13 residues. Trimming took 7 bases from V and 4 from J, leaving 13 bases between them. CDR3 DNA: TGTGCCAGCATCCCGAGTTCCAGCTATGGCTACACCTTC. Amino acid sequence: CASIPSSSYGYTF.

V usage is TRBV11-2 and J usage is TRBJ2-5; 13 positions match TRBD2. This CDR3 contains 15 residues. Germline assignment: CDR1 SGHAT and CDR2 FQNNGV. The V gene end was trimmed by 5 bases and the J gene end by 3 bases; junction bases not matched to a gene: 3. CDR3 sequence: CASSAGLAGEETQYF. The CDR3 DNA reads as TGTGCCAGCAGCGCAGGACTAGCGGGAGAAGAGACCCAGTACTTC.

The chain links TRBV10-3 to TRBJ2-3; the D gene is possibly TRBD1 (5 bases). Germline loops: CDR1 ENHRY, CDR2 SYGVKD. This CDR3 comprises 15 residues. Trimming stripped 3 bases from V and 5 bases from J, with 15 bases between. For the CDR3, the DNA is TGTGCCATCAGTGATTGGTTCAGGGCAGAAGATACGCAGTATTTT. Translating gives CAISDWFRAEDTQYF.

The rearrangement uses TRBV29-1 and TRBJ2-7; TRBD1 might be the D (5 bases). There are 15 residues in the CDR3. V was trimmed by 1 base and J by 1 base, leaving 14 bases between them. Germline V CDR1 and CDR2: SQVTM, ANQGSEA. The chain's CDR3 is CSVEGIDSDSYEQYF. The CDR3 DNA is TGCAGCGTTGAAGGGATCGACAGTGATTCCTACGAGCAGTACTTC.

The chain is built from TRBV20-1 and TRBJ1-5; a weak D match, TRBD1 (5 bases). V lost 3 bases and J 3 bases, leaving 9 bases between the germline ends. Per the germline V gene, CDR1 is DFQATT and CDR2 is SNEGSKA (reference sequence). CDR3 size: 13 residues. DNA of the CDR3: TGCAGTGCTAGCCGGGGCTTCAATCAGCCCCAGCATTTT. It specifies CSASRGFNQPQHF.

This clonotype has just a few counts. The rearrangement uses TRBV6-1 and TRBJ2-5; the match to TRBD1 covers 11 bases. The CDR3 sequence is 13 residues long. The V gene's germline CDR1 is MNHNS and CDR2 SASEGT. V trimming: 9 bases; J trimming: 4 bases; junction bases outside the gene matches: 4. CDR3 DNA: TGTGCCAGTACCGGGACAGGGGGAGAGACCCAGTACTTC. It encodes CASTGTGGETQYF.

V usage is TRBV5-1 and J usage is TRBJ1-1; 8 bases align to TRBD1. Trimming took 1 base from V and 0 from J; bases not matched to a gene: 8. This CDR3 region has 17 residues. From germline, CDR1 is SGHRS and CDR2 YFSETQ. The CDR3 DNA sequence: TGCGCCAGCAGCTTGAATCCGGACAGGGACATGAACACTGAAGCTTTCTTT. Translation: CASSLNPDRDMNTEAFF. Together with reference TRBV5-1 and TRBJ1-1, the CDR3 gives the full variable domain: KAGVTQTPRYLIKTRGQQVTLSCSPISGHRSVSWYQQTPGQGLQFLFEYFSETQRNKGNFPGRFSGRQFSNSRSEMNVSTLELGDSALYLCASSLNPDRDMNTEAFFGQGTRLTVV.

Written as DNA, the CDR3 is TGTGCCCCGTATCGCCTTGGGCAGGAAACTGAAGCTTTCTTT. This codes for CAPYRLGQETEAFF. The chain uses TRBV7-9 and TRBJ1-1, with D unresolved. V lost 11 bases and J 5 bases, leaving 21 bases between the germline ends. Germline CDR1 and CDR2: SEHNR and FQNEAQ (reference sequence). The CDR3 is made up of 14 amino acids.

V is TRBV4-1 and J is TRBJ2-7, with 8 bases lining up with TRBD2. V lost 0 bases, J lost 5 bases, and 6 bases stayed unmatched. The CDR3 runs to 15 residues. CDR1 is MGHRA, CDR2 YSYEKL, per germline. CDR3 protein: CASSQEPGGPNEQYF. In nucleotides, the CDR3 is TGCGCCAGCAGCCAAGAGCCGGGAGGGCCGAACGAGCAGTACTTC.

This clonotype was observed at least ten times. This rearrangement joins TRBV6-1 to TRBJ2-3, with D uncertain. Trimming left V 6 bases short and J 2 bases short, with 3 bases between. Per the germline V gene, CDR1 is MNHNS and CDR2 is SASEGT. The CDR3 loop spans 11 amino acids. CDR3 sequence reads: CASSNTDTQYF. CDR3 sequence (DNA): TGTGCCAGCAGCAACACAGATACGCAGTATTTT.

The gene calls are TRBV7-2 and TRBJ2-1, with TRBD2 identical over 8 bases. The V and J ends lost 6 bases and 3 bases, in that order; junction bases with no gene match: 10. The CDR3 is 16 amino acids. CDR1 and CDR2 (germline): SGHTA, FQGNSA. CDR3: CASSSEAGGLYNEQFF. The CDR3 DNA is TGTGCCAGCAGTAGTGAGGCGGGAGGACTCTACAATGAGCAGTTCTTC. Together with reference TRBV7-2 and TRBJ2-1, the CDR3 gives the full variable domain: GAGVSQSPSNKVTEKGKDVELRCDPISGHTALYWYRQSLGQGLEFLIYFQGNSAPDKSGLPSDRFSAERTGGSVSTLTIQRTQQEDSAVYLCASSSEAGGLYNEQFFGPGTRLTVL.

The V and J genes are TRBV29-1 and TRBJ1-1; weak D call: TRBD1 (5 bases). This CDR3 region has 13 residues. The germline V gene has CDR1 SQVTM and CDR2 ANQGSEA. V lost 7 bases and J 0 bases, leaving 12 bases between the germline ends. CDR3 protein: CSAGGGMNTEAFF. For the CDR3, the DNA is TGCAGCGCTGGGGGGGGTATGAACACTGAAGCTTTCTTT. Full variable domain (missing parts from reference TRBV29-1 and TRBJ1-1): SAVISQKPSRDICQRGTSLTIQCQVDSQVTMMFWYRQQPGQSLTLIATANQGSEATYESGFVIDKFPISRPNLTFSTLTVSNMSPEDSSIYLCSAGGGMNTEAFFGQGTRLTVV.

The CDR3 region is CASSGPGLALHEQFF. The CDR3 nucleotides are TGTGCCAGCAGCGGGCCGGGACTAGCTTTGCATGAGCAGTTCTTC. The V call is TRBV9, the J call TRBJ2-1; the match to TRBD2 covers 9 bases. CDR1 and CDR2 (germline): SGDLS, YYNGEE. This CDR3 comprises 15 residues. V lost 3 bases and J lost 8; bases outside the gene matches: 9.

This chain joins TRBV29-1 and TRBJ2-1; D gene unclear. Germline loops: CDR1 SQVTM, CDR2 ANQGSEA. The CDR3 is 11 amino acids. V dropped 1 base and J dropped 7 bases, with 5 bases sitting between them. This CDR3 is CSVEGVNEQFF. CDR3 in DNA: TGCAGCGTTGAAGGGGTTAATGAGCAGTTCTTC.

The chain links TRBV12-3 or TRBV12-4 to TRBJ1-2, with D tentatively TRBD1 (6 bases). This CDR3 is 15 amino acids long. Trimming took 4 bases from V and 0 from J, leaving 12 bases between them. The chain's CDR3 is CASSSMDRSNYGYTF. As DNA, the CDR3 is TGTGCCAGCAGTTCAATGGACAGATCTAACTATGGCTACACCTTC.